Presented here are 12 T cell receptor beta chains from one specimen sequenced in a study of long-term antiretroviral therapy in people with HIV. At the survey level, the v3.0 immunoSEQ assay was run. Using immunoSEQ multiplex PCR, the repertoire was profiled, and TCRdb retains in-frame clones only, with some absent. The table has 20,000 or so clones, 80% to 90% seen once. This specimen was unsorted PBMCs, taken 1.8 years before starting antiretroviral therapy. These receptors all stem from a middle-aged man with HIV.

The CDR3 region is CASRRIPTGGEDEQFF. In nucleotides, the CDR3 is TGTGCCAGCAGAAGGATTCCTACAGGGGGCGAGGATGAGCAGTTCTTC. The V gene is TRBV5-6, the J gene TRBJ2-1; TRBD1 matches at 9 bases. From germline, CDR1 is SGHDT and CDR2 YYEEEE. Trimming removed 5 bases from V and 8 bases from J; junction bases left unmatched: 14. The CDR3 sequence is 16 residues long.

The gene calls are TRBV29-1 and TRBJ1-3; no firm D call. Germline V gene data show CDR1 as SQVTM and CDR2 as ANQGSEA. V lost 0 bases to trimming and J lost 2 bases, with 5 bases between them. The CDR3 runs to 13 residues. As DNA, the CDR3 is TGCAGCGTTGAAGAGCAGACTGGAAACACCATATATTTT. Translating it yields CSVEEQTGNTIYF.

The rearrangement uses TRBV5-1 and TRBJ2-7; D could derive from TRBD1 or TRBD2 (6 bases each). This CDR3 has 14 residues. V was trimmed by 7 bases and J by 6 bases, leaving 20 bases between them. CDR1 is SGHRS, CDR2 YFSETQ, per germline. CDR3: CASGRGPQGGEQYF. DNA for the CDR3: TGCGCCAGCGGCCGGGGGCCCCAGGGAGGCGAGCAGTACTTC.

The chain uses TRBV6-5 and TRBJ2-7, with D possibly matching TRBD2 (5 bases). The V gene's germline CDR1 is MNHEY and CDR2 SVGAGI. This CDR3 has 13 residues. CDR3 DNA: TGTTCTGGACGGTCGGGGTTTGGCTACGAGCAGTACTTC. It specifies CSGRSGFGYEQYF.

The chain carries TRBV6-6 and TRBJ1-3, with no clear D. CDR1 is MNHNY, CDR2 SVGAGI, per germline (reference sequence). The ends were cut back, 9 bases at V and 1 base at J, with 4 bases in the middle. This CDR3 spans 11 amino acids. The CDR3 here is CASGSGNTIYF. The CDR3, as DNA: TGTGCCAGTGGATCTGGAAACACCATATATTTT.

The chain has TRBV18 and TRBJ2-2, with D unclear. The CDR3 covers 14 residues. V lost 2 bases, J lost 3 bases, and 7 bases lay in between. Germline CDR1 reads KGHSH; CDR2 reads LQKENI. The CDR3 DNA reads as TGTGCCAGCTCACCAGGGCCTTACACCGGGGAGCTGTTTTTT. Translation: CASSPGPYTGELFF. Full variable domain (rest looked up from reference TRBV18 and TRBJ2-2): NAGVMQNPRHLVRRRGQEARLRCSPMKGHSHVYWYRQLPEEGLKFMVYLQKENIIDESGMPKERFSAEFPKEGPSILRIQQVVRGDSAAYFCASSPGPYTGELFFGEGSRLTVL.

CDR3 protein: CASSESKTDVAYGYTF. The CDR3 DNA reads TGCGCCAGCAGTGAGTCGAAGACAGACGTCGCTTATGGCTACACCTTC. The chain joins TRBV10-2 to TRBJ1-2, with a weak D call TRBD1 (5 bases). CDR1 WSHSY and CDR2 SAAADI come from the germline V gene. CDR3 length: 16 amino acids. Trimming removed 0 bases at V and 5 bases at J, with 16 bases between.

The chain joins TRBV5-4 to TRBJ2-3; 8 bases are a match to TRBD2. The CDR3 length is 15 residues. V was pared by 4 bases and J by 3 bases, with 7 bases of the junction left unmatched. The germline gives CDR1 SGHNT, CDR2 YYREEE (reference sequence). The CDR3 coding sequence is TGTGCCAGCAGCGGCCCGGGGGGGCCGACAGATACGCAGTATTTT. This sequence encodes CASSGPGGPTDTQYF. The full variable domain, its missing parts supplied by reference TRBV5-4 and TRBJ2-3, is ETGVTQSPTHLIKTRGQQVTLRCSSQSGHNTVSWYQQALGQGPQFIFQYYREEENGRGNFPPRFSGLQFPNYSSELNVNALELDDSALYLCASSGPGGPTDTQYFGPGTRLTVL.

The V gene is TRBV15, the J gene TRBJ2-1; the D call may be TRBD1 or TRBD2 (6 bases each). There are 15 residues in the CDR3. Trimming removed 1 base at V and 9 bases at J, with 16 bases between. Germline CDR1 reads LNHNV; CDR2 reads YYDKDF (reference sequence). Here the CDR3 DNA reads TGTGCCACCAGCAGAGTGAACTTCAGGGGAGGTGAGCAGTTCTTC. Amino acids: CATSRVNFRGGEQFF. Looking up the rest from reference TRBV15 and TRBJ2-1 gives the full variable domain: DAMVIQNPRYQVTQFGKPVTLSCSQTLNHNVMYWYQQKSSQAPKLLFHYYDKDFNNEADTPDNFQSRRPNTSFCFLDIRSPGLGDTAMYLCATSRVNFRGGEQFFGPGTRLTVL.

This chain uses TRBV5-6 with TRBJ1-1; 10 bases line up with TRBD1. The CDR3 runs to 15 residues. Germline loops: CDR1 SGHDT, CDR2 YYEEEE. V shed 4 bases, J shed 0 bases, and the junction held 3 bases outside the gene matches. The CDR3 DNA reads as TGTGCCAGCAGCGGGACAGGGGTAATGAACACTGAAGCTTTCTTT. It is translated as CASSGTGVMNTEAFF.

The V and J genes are TRBV5-4 and TRBJ2-7; D unresolved. The germline CDR1 and CDR2 sequences are SGHNT and YYREEE (reference sequence). The V end was cut by 6 bases, the J end by 5 bases, with 18 bases between. The CDR3 covers 14 residues. This CDR3 reads CASTSHGTRNEQYF. The CDR3 DNA is TGTGCCAGCACCTCCCACGGCACGCGGAACGAGCAGTACTTC. The complete variable domain, with remaining parts taken from reference TRBV5-4 and TRBJ2-7, reads ETGVTQSPTHLIKTRGQQVTLRCSSQSGHNTVSWYQQALGQGPQFIFQYYREEENGRGNFPPRFSGLQFPNYSSELNVNALELDDSALYLCASTSHGTRNEQYFGPGTRLTVT.

The rearrangement uses TRBV5-1 and TRBJ2-5; TRBD2 aligns across 7 bases. Germline assignment: CDR1 SGHRS and CDR2 YFSETQ. The CDR3 spans 16 residues. The J segment lost 3 bases and the V segment lost 4 bases, leaving 12 bases of the junction unmatched. The CDR3 bases are TGCGCCAGCAGCAACCAGGGAGGGGCAAGCGAAGAGACCCAGTACTTC. Protein sequence: CASSNQGGASEETQYF.